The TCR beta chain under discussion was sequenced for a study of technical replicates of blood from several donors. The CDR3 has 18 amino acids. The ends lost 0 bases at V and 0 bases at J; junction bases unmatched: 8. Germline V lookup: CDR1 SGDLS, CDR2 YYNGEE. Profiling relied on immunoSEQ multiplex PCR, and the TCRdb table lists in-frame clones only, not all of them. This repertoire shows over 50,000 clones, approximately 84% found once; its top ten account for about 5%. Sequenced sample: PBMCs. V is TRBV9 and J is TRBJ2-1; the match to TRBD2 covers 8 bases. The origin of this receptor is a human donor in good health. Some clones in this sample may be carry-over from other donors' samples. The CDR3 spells CASSVGAGGPISYNEQFF. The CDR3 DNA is TGTGCCAGCAGCGTAGGGGCGGGAGGCCCTATCTCCTACAATGAGCAGTTCTTC.